A selection of T cell receptor beta chains follows, all from one sample in a study of cytomegalovirus exposure and HLA in healthy donors. Data came from immunoSEQ multiplex PCR; TCRdb stores just in-frame clones and leaves some out. Of around 110,000 clones listed, 9% to 10% were seen once; the top ten hold roughly 3%. Specimen: PBMCs. The receptors shown here come from a man aged 25-45 years in good health and CMV-seronegative. CDR3s include the opening cysteine and the closing phenylalanine or tryptophan. The order of the fields is clone size, D gene, V gene, J gene, CDR3 protein, CDR3 DNA. The D gene is left open where the match is weak. Some rows have no size entry. The others give once, few or many, or a class for an expanded clone.

-	-	TRBV28	TRBJ1-5	CATRVELSNQPQHF	TGTGCCACAAGAGTTGAGTTGAGTAATCAGCCCCAGCATTTT
few	-	TRBV7-9	TRBJ1-1	CASSLPGGNTEAFF	TGTGCCAGCAGCTTGCCGGGGGGAAACACTGAAGCTTTCTTT
few	-	TRBV18	TRBJ1-4	CASSPYEDRNEKLFF	TGTGCCAGCTCACCGTATGAGGATAGGAATGAAAAACTGTTTTTT
few	-	TRBV5-5	TRBJ1-4	CASSGRTLATNEKLFF	TGTGCCAGCAGCGGGCGGACACTTGCAACTAATGAAAAACTGTTTTTT
few	TRBD2	TRBV15	TRBJ2-7	CATTSGSGGYEQYF	TGTGCCACTACTAGCGGGAGCGGAGGTTACGAGCAGTACTTC
few	-	TRBV9	TRBJ1-4	CASSVGPGSGNEKLFF	TGTGCCAGCAGCGTAGGGCCAGGGTCCGGTAATGAAAAACTGTTTTTT
-	-	TRBV2	TRBJ1-4	CASSETGVGEKLFF	TGTGCCAGCAGTGAAACGGGGGTGGGTGAAAAACTGTTTTTT
few	-	TRBV5-1	TRBJ1-1	CASSLDRGFGTEAFF	TGCGCCAGCAGCTTGGATAGAGGCTTCGGCACTGAAGCTTTCTTT
-	TRBD2	TRBV6-5	TRBJ2-1	CASRRDSGGRGEQFF	TGTGCCAGCAGGCGAGATAGCGGGGGGAGGGGTGAGCAGTTCTTC
-	-	TRBV7-9	TRBJ1-5	CASSLSPNQPQHF	TGTGCCAGCAGCTTATCCCCAAATCAGCCCCAGCATTTT
-	TRBD1	TRBV6-1	TRBJ1-5	CASSRDRDNQPQHF	TGTGCCAGCAGCCGGGACAGGGACAATCAGCCCCAGCATTTT
-	TRBD1	TRBV28	TRBJ2-7	CASSTRWTGPHEQYF	TGTGCCAGCAGCACTCGTTGGACAGGGCCACACGAGCAGTACTTC
-	-	TRBV2	TRBJ2-1	CASITGTRSYNEQFF	TGTGCCAGCATAACCGGGACTCGCTCCTACAATGAGCAGTTCTTC
few	-	TRBV7-9	TRBJ2-7	CASSSSWTPPSEQYF	TGTGCCAGCAGCTCCTCCTGGACACCGCCTAGCGAGCAGTACTTC
-	TRBD2	TRBV30	TRBJ2-1	CAWSVGTKTSGYNNEQFF	TGTGCCTGGAGTGTAGGAACAAAGACTAGCGGCTACAACAATGAGCAGTTCTTC
-	TRBD1	TRBV9	TRBJ2-3	CASSQGVGTDTQYF	TGTGCCAGCAGCCAGGGGGTCGGCACAGATACGCAGTATTTT
-	-	TRBV19	TRBJ2-2	CASSSGTTGELFF	TGTGCCAGTAGTAGCGGGACCACCGGGGAGCTGTTTTTT
-	-	TRBV4-3	TRBJ2-3	CASSQSGAHRRPDTQYF	TGCGCCAGCAGCCAATCTGGTGCTCACCGGAGACCAGATACGCAGTATTTT
few	-	TRBV5-1	TRBJ1-2	CASSFTPGANYGYTF	TGCGCCAGTAGCTTTACGCCCGGAGCTAACTATGGCTACACCTTC
few	-	TRBV2	TRBJ2-7	CATYSSEFGQYF	TGTGCCACCTATTCCTCGGAGTTCGGGCAGTACTTC
few	-	TRBV2	TRBJ1-1	CASSAGVMNTEAFF	TGTGCCAGCAGTGCCGGGGTTATGAACACTGAAGCTTTCTTT
-	-	TRBV6-1	TRBJ1-1	CASSEYIRGTEAFF	TGTGCCAGCAGTGAATATATTCGGGGGACCGAAGCTTTCTTT
-	-	TRBV28	TRBJ2-6	CASSLFPGGNSGANVLTF	TGTGCCAGCAGTTTATTCCCAGGGGGGAACTCTGGGGCCAACGTCCTGACTTTC
few	TRBD1	TRBV6-1	TRBJ2-1	CASRGRQGSWNEQFF	TGTGCCAGCAGGGGAAGACAGGGTTCTTGGAATGAGCAGTTCTTC
-	TRBD1	TRBV13	TRBJ2-5	CASSFGQGLETQYF	TGTGCCAGCAGCTTCGGACAGGGCTTAGAGACCCAGTACTTC
-	TRBD2	TRBV14	TRBJ2-1	CASSHRQREGLGNEQFF	TGTGCCAGCAGCCACCGTCAGCGGGAGGGCCTAGGCAATGAGCAGTTCTTC
-	-	TRBV9	TRBJ2-2	CASSVGRTVNTGELFF	TGTGCCAGCAGCGTAGGTAGGACTGTGAACACCGGGGAGCTGTTTTTT